Below, 24 T cell receptor beta chains from the same sample are listed, as sequenced in a study of response to subunit inactivated influenza vaccine. MiXCR, applied by TCRdb to the RT-PCR reads, yields one record per CDR3 protein. Of hundreds of thousands of distinct CDR3 sequences listed, 15% to 20% are singletons. The sequenced sample was CD4+ T cells sorted from PBMCs, obtained less than 30 months after vaccination. Receptor source: a man aged 45 to 70 who received an inactivated influenza vaccine.

This clonotype has only a few counts. The chain joins TRBV11-2 to TRBJ2-1, with D possibly TRBD2 on 6 matching bases. The V gene lost 1 base and the J gene lost 4 bases, with 20 bases spanning the gap. This CDR3 comprises 18 residues. From germline, CDR1 is SGHAT and CDR2 FQNNGV. The CDR3 here is CASSLGRWRAGIYNEQFF. The CDR3 DNA reads as TGTGCCAGCAGCTTAGGCAGGTGGAGGGCCGGGATTTACAATGAGCAGTTCTTC.

The table lists this clonotype with a few counts. The chain combines TRBV12-3 or TRBV12-4 with TRBJ2-5; 11 bases are shared with TRBD2. Trimming cost V 6 bases and J 0 bases; bases outside gene matches: 12. This CDR3 contains 18 residues. The CDR3 nucleotides read TGTGCCAGCAGCCCCCGACTAGCGGGATCTCTCTACCAAGAGACCCAGTACTTC. This codes for CASSPRLAGSLYQETQYF.

The genes are TRBV3-1 and TRBJ1-6, with D possibly TRBD1 on 5 matching bases. Trimming shortened V by 1 base and J by 10 bases, and 11 bases separated the two germline ends. The CDR3 totals 14 residues. From germline, CDR1 is LGHDT and CDR2 YNNKEL (reference sequence). The CDR3 here is CASSQAAGDSPLHF. CDR3 in DNA: TGTGCCAGCAGCCAAGCTGCGGGGGACTCACCCCTCCACTTT.

In its sample, this clonotype was seen many times. V and J are TRBV6-5 and TRBJ2-3; TRBD2 aligns across 11 bases. The CDR3 loop spans 16 amino acids. V gave up 2 bases and J gave up 1 base; unmatched junction bases: 2. CDR1 is MNHEY, CDR2 SVGAGI, per germline. CDR3 nucleotides: TGTGCCAGCAGTTACGGGGGACTAGCGGGCACAGATACGCAGTATTTT. The encoded protein is CASSYGGLAGTDTQYF.

This clonotype has a handful of counts. The rearrangement links TRBV20-1 to TRBJ1-1; TRBD1 is a possible D gene (5 bases). The germline CDR1 and CDR2 sequences are DFQATT and SNEGSKA (reference sequence). V was trimmed by 4 bases and J by 4 bases, leaving 16 bases between them. The CDR3 contains 14 residues. The CDR3 DNA is TGCAGTGCTAATCCGACAGCCAGGTCCACTGAAGCTTTCTTT. Translation: CSANPTARSTEAFF.

This clonotype turned up a few times. The V and J genes are TRBV6-2 or TRBV6-3 and TRBJ2-5, with 9 nucleotides matching TRBD1. CDR1 and CDR2 (germline): MNHEY, SVGEGT. V lost 5 bases to trimming and J lost 2 bases; unmatched junction nucleotides: 18. The CDR3 loop spans 19 amino acids. CDR3 sequence (DNA): TGTGCCAGCAGTCCCACTAGGGGACAGGGATTTAATAGGCAAGAGACCCAGTACTTC. Its protein product is CASSPTRGQGFNRQETQYF.

The chain has TRBV3-1 and TRBJ1-1, with a possible D match to TRBD1 (5 bases). V lost 3 bases and J lost 1, with 9 bases in between. The CDR3 consists of 14 residues. The germline gives CDR1 LGHDT, CDR2 YNNKEL (reference sequence). CDR3 nucleotides: TGTGCCAGCAGCCAGCTCGGGGGGAACACTGAAGCTTTCTTT. It yields the protein CASSQLGGNTEAFF.

This clonotype was counted between two and nine times. V is TRBV12-3 or TRBV12-4 and J is TRBJ2-5, with 7 bases that match TRBD1. The trim removed 1 base at V and 10 bases at J, leaving 3 bases unmatched. CDR3 size: 12 residues. The DNA for the CDR3 is TGTGCCAGCAGTTTAGAGGGGGCGAGCCAGTACTTC. Translating gives CASSLEGASQYF.

This clonotype was seen at least ten times. This chain links TRBV6-2 or TRBV6-3 with TRBJ1-2, with 8 nucleotides matching TRBD1. Germline values: CDR1 MNHEY, CDR2 SVGEGT. CDR3 length: 18 residues. The ends lost 5 bases at V and 7 bases at J; junction bases unmatched: 21. The CDR3 sequence: CASSQPQGARRIAAGYTF. The CDR3 DNA is TGTGCCAGCAGTCAACCCCAGGGGGCGCGTAGAATCGCCGCTGGCTACACCTTC.

This clonotype was observed at least ten times. The rearrangement links TRBV29-1 to TRBJ2-3; D is uncertain. Germline V CDR1 and CDR2: SQVTM, ANQGSEA. V shed 5 bases and J shed 2 bases, with 11 bases lying between them. The CDR3 extends over 13 amino acids. The CDR3 sequence: CSVSRDDTDTQYF. The CDR3 DNA sequence: TGCAGCGTTTCGCGAGATGACACAGATACGCAGTATTTT.

The genes are TRBV20-1 and TRBJ2-6; 10 bases agree with TRBD2. Looked up from germline, CDR1 is DFQATT and CDR2 is SNEGSKA (reference sequence). With V trimmed by 5 bases and J by 4 bases, 2 bases remained unmatched. The CDR3 is 14 residues long. The CDR3 region has the DNA TGCAGTGCTCTAGCGGGAGCCGGGGCCAACGTCCTGACTTTC. This codes for CSALAGAGANVLTF.

V and J are TRBV3-1 and TRBJ2-7; maybe TRBD1 (6 bases). The germline CDR1 and CDR2 sequences are LGHDT and YNNKEL (reference sequence). Between the trimmed V and J ends, which lost 2 bases and 5 bases, there was a span of 10 bases. The CDR3 loop spans 13 amino acids. CDR3 sequence reads: CASSQSTGHEQYF. As DNA, the CDR3 is TGTGCCAGCAGCCAATCAACAGGGCACGAGCAGTACTTC.

The chain links TRBV10-3 to TRBJ1-2, with 7 bases that match TRBD1. This CDR3 is built from 15 residues. Trimming at V came to 0 bases and at J to 3 bases, leaving 4 bases not matched to a gene. The V gene's germline CDR1 is ENHRY and CDR2 SYGVKD. CDR3 coding DNA: TGTGCCATCAGTGAGTCGGGCAGGGGGGACTATGGCTACACCTTC. Encoded protein: CAISESGRGDYGYTF.

This chain links TRBV20-1 with TRBJ2-1, with 8 positions matching TRBD2. V was pared by 2 bases and J by 3 bases, with 9 bases of the junction left unmatched. This CDR3 spans 16 amino acids. Germline V gene sequence: CDR1 DFQATT, CDR2 SNEGSKA (reference sequence). The CDR3 sequence: CSARKTSAQFYNEQFF. CDR3 nucleotides: TGCAGTGCTAGAAAGACTAGCGCGCAGTTCTACAATGAGCAGTTCTTC.

This clonotype was counted at least ten times. The J gene is TRBJ1-2, the V gene TRBV12-3 or TRBV12-4; 9 bases fit TRBD1. This CDR3 is built from 15 residues. With V trimmed by 5 bases and J by 1 base, 5 bases remained unmatched. CDR3 nucleotides: TGTGCCAGCAGTACCGGGACAGGGATTAACTATGGCTACACCTTC. This translates into CASSTGTGINYGYTF.

This clonotype was seen at least ten times. This chain links TRBV6-1 with TRBJ1-4; TRBD1 is a possible D gene (5 bases). Between the trimmed V and J ends, which lost 6 bases and 8 bases, there was a span of 10 bases. The germline gives CDR1 MNHNS, CDR2 SASEGT. This CDR3 region has 12 residues. The CDR3 sequence is CASRDPGEKLFF. DNA for the CDR3: TGTGCCAGCAGGGACCCAGGGGAAAAACTGTTTTTT.

V gene TRBV4-3 combines with J gene TRBJ2-6; 7 bases fit TRBD2. CDR3 length: 19 residues. Germline V CDR1 and CDR2: LGHNA, YSLEER. V dropped 0 bases and J dropped 0; count of bases not matched to a gene: 8. The CDR3 protein is CASSQDPPSGSSGANVLTF. In DNA form, the CDR3 reads TGCGCCAGCAGCCAAGATCCGCCTAGCGGTAGCTCTGGGGCCAACGTCCTGACTTTC.

This clonotype was found many times. The gene calls are TRBV5-1 and TRBJ1-1; D may be TRBD1 (5 bases). Germline loops: CDR1 SGHRS, CDR2 YFSETQ. CDR3 length equals 15 residues. V dropped 3 bases and J dropped 1 base, with 13 bases sitting between them. Here the CDR3 reads CASSSGRTGNTEAFF. Written as DNA, the CDR3 is TGCGCCAGCAGCTCGGGACGGACGGGGAACACTGAAGCTTTCTTT.

This clonotype was detected a few times. The DNA for the CDR3 is TGTGCCAGCAGTGAGTCGCAGGGGGATGCCAAAAACATTCAGTACTTC. It specifies CASSESQGDAKNIQYF. The gene calls are TRBV25-1 and TRBJ2-4, with 7 nucleotides matching TRBD1. Germline-derived CDR1 and CDR2 are MGHDK and SYGVNS. The CDR3 contains 16 residues. V shed 3 bases, J shed 1 base, and the junction held 6 bases outside the gene matches.

The CDR3 loop is CASSQGGLAGGRRPDTQYF. The CDR3 nucleotides read TGCGCCAGCAGCCAAGGAGGACTAGCGGGGGGGCGAAGGCCAGATACGCAGTATTTT. The chain links TRBV4-1 to TRBJ2-3, with 15 positions matching TRBD2. The CDR3 totals 19 residues. CDR1 and CDR2 from the germline V gene are MGHRA and YSYEKL. Germline trimming cut 1 base from V and 4 bases from J; bases unmatched to any gene: 9.

V is TRBV24-1 and J is TRBJ2-1, with D possibly matching TRBD2 (6 bases). V lost 5 bases, J lost 4 bases, and 17 bases lay in between. CDR3 length equals 16 residues. The germline gives CDR1 KGHDR, CDR2 SFDVKD. The CDR3 coding sequence is TGTGCCACCAGTGGAATGAGTGCCAGCGGGTACAATGAGCAGTTCTTC. Its translation is CATSGMSASGYNEQFF.

Here the CDR3 reads CSVSLTLYEQFF. Written as DNA, the CDR3 is TGCAGCGTTTCGTTGACCTTATATGAGCAGTTCTTC. The chain carries TRBV29-1 and TRBJ2-1, with D unresolved. The CDR3 sequence is 12 residues long. The V gene lost 5 bases and the J gene lost 8 bases, with 13 bases spanning the gap. Germline V lookup: CDR1 SQVTM, CDR2 ANQGSEA.

This clonotype was counted ten times or more. This rearrangement joins TRBV6-2 or TRBV6-3 to TRBJ2-1; perhaps TRBD1 as D (5 bases). V gave up 5 bases and J gave up 12 bases, with 11 bases separating them. Per the germline V gene, CDR1 is MNHEY and CDR2 is SVGEGT. The CDR3 length is 11 residues. The CDR3: CASSTARGQFF. The CDR3 DNA follows: TGTGCCAGCAGTACGGCAAGGGGGCAGTTCTTC.

The rearrangement uses TRBV20-1 and TRBJ2-7; 9 bases map to TRBD1. J lost 3 bases, V lost 3 bases, and 12 bases had no gene match. Germline V lookup: CDR1 DFQATT, CDR2 SNEGSKA (reference sequence). CDR3 length equals 16 residues. The DNA for the CDR3 is TGCAGTGCTAGGGACACCCGCTGGACAGGGGACTACGAGCAGTACTTC. Translation gives CSARDTRWTGDYEQYF.